This record covers a single TCR beta chain. TCRdb fed the 5' RACE reads into MiXCR, producing one record per CDR3 protein. The table shows under 900,000 distinct CDR3 sequences, with 15% to 20% occurring only once. The record originates from a study of identical twins. Germline V gene sequence: CDR1 SGHKS, CDR2 YYEKEE (reference sequence). This CDR3 contains 12 residues. V lost 4 bases and J 6 bases, leaving 5 bases between the germline ends. These data are also associated with another study on T cells expressing NK-cell markers.

Sequenced input: PBMCs. V gene TRBV5-5 combines with J gene TRBJ1-6; D not certain. This sequence was found in a woman aged 18-30 years in good health. CDR3 protein: CASSTTNSPLHF. In nucleotides, the CDR3 is TGTGCCAGCAGCACCACTAATTCACCCCTCCACTTT. The full variable domain, with the rest looked up from reference TRBV5-5 and TRBJ1-6, is DAGVTQSPTHLIKTRGQQVTLRCSPISGHKSVSWYQQVLGQGPQFIFQYYEKEERGRGNFPDRFSARQFPNYSSELNVNALLLGDSALYLCASSTTNSPLHFGNGTRLTVT.